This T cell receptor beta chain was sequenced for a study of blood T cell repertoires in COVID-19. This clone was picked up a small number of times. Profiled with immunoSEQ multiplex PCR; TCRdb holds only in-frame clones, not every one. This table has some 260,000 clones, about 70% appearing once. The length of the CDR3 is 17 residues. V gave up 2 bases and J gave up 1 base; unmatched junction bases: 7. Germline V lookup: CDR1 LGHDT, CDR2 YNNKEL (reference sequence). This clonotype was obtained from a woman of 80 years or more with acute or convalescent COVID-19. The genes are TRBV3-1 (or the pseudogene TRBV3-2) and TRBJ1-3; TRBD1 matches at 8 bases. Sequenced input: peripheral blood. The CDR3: CASSQFDRGASGNTIYF. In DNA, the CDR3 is TGTGCCAGCAGCCAATTCGACAGGGGAGCTTCTGGAAACACCATATATTTT.